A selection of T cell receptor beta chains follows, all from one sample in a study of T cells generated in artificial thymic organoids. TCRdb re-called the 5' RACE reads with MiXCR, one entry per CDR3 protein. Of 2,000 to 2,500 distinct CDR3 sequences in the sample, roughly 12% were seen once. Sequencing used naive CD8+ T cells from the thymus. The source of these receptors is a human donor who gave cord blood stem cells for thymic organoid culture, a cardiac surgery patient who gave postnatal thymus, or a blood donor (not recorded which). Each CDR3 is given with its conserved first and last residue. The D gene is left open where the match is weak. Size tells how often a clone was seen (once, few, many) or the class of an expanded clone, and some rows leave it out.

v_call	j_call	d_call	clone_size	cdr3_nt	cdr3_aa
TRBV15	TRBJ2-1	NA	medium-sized	TGTGCCACGGGACATGGCAATGAGCAGTTCTTC	CATGHGNEQFF
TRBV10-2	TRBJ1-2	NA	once	TGCGCCAGCTTAACGCCACAGGGTTATGGCTACACCTTC	CASLTPQGYGYTF
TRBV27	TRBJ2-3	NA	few	TGTGCCAGCAGATTCACAGATACGCAGTATTTT	CASRFTDTQYF
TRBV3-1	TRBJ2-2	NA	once	TGTGCCAGCAGCCAAGACATGTCAGCGGAGACCACCGGGGAGCTGTTTTTT	CASSQDMSAETTGELFF
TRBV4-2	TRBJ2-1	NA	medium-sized	TGTGCCAGCAGCCAAGACCGGAGCTCCTACAATGAGCAGTTCTTC	CASSQDRSSYNEQFF
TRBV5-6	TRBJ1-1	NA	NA	TGTGCCAGCAGCACCGGACCGGGACGTTGGACTGAAGCTTTCTTT	CASSTGPGRWTEAFF
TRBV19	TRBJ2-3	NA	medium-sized	TGTGCCAGTAGTATAACCGGAGGAGGCACAGATACGCAGTATTTT	CASSITGGGTDTQYF
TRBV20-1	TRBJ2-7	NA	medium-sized	TGCAGTGCTGTCCGGGCCACGGACAACGAGCAGTACTTC	CSAVRATDNEQYF
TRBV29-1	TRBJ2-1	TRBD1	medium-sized	TGCAGCGTTGAAGATTATACCGGGACAGGGTTAGTGGAGCAGTTCTTC	CSVEDYTGTGLVEQFF
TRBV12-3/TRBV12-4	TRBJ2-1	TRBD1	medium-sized	TGTGCCAGCAGTATATCAACAGGGGACCTGGCCAATGAGCAGTTCTTC	CASSISTGDLANEQFF
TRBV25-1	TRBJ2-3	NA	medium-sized	TGTGCCAGCAGTGACCCGGTAGGACTAGGGGGAGATACGCAGTATTTT	CASSDPVGLGGDTQYF
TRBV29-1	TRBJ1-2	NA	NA	TGCAGCGTTGCAGGGAATTTCGGGTATGGCTACACCTTC	CSVAGNFGYGYTF
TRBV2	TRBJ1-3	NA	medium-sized	TGTGCCAGCAGTGATCCTTGGACGGGAGGAAACACCATATATTTT	CASSDPWTGGNTIYF
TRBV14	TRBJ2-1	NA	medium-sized	TGTGCCAGCAGCCTCCCGGGAGTCGGCTACAATGAGCAGTTCTTC	CASSLPGVGYNEQFF
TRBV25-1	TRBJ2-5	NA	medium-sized	TGTGCCAGCAGTGAATCCAGGTACCAAGAGACCCAGTACTTC	CASSESRYQETQYF